The subject of this entry is one TCR beta chain. Its antigen remains unidentified. A much bigger clone sits one base away, suggesting this may be a read error. RNA transcripts served as the template for amplifying TCR beta CDR3 regions. First-round RT-PCR with HTBI primers amplified the TCR CDR3 region. TCRdb independently ran MiXCR on the multiplex PCR reads; one entry per CDR3 protein. This sample has some 690,000 distinct CDR3 sequences; roughly 17% occur once, and the top ten carry around a sixth. Lactation, pregnancy, other autoimmune disease or uncontrolled infection excluded patients. The CDR3 has 12 amino acids. V lost 8 bases, J lost 6 bases, and 14 bases lay in between. CDR1 is KGHSH and CDR2 is LQKENI in the germline V gene. The data stem from a study of T cells in Graves' hyperthyroidism and ophthalmopathy. Study outcomes and limitations: Ophthalmopathy, which appeared later, was predicted by the model a median 6.5 months before onset. The majority of expanded thyroid clonotypes above 0.001 also appeared in blood.

The sample consisted of blood. This TCR derives from a man in his forties or fifties with Graves' hyperthyroidism. This chain uses TRBV18 with TRBJ2-7, with D maybe TRBD1 (6 bases). CDR3 protein: CASATGTLEQYF. CDR3 bases: TGTGCCAGCGCAACCGGGACACTCGAGCAGTACTTC.